A selection of T cell receptor beta chains follows, all from one sample in a study of control samples from healthy donors and cancer patients. Data came from immunoSEQ multiplex PCR; TCRdb stores just in-frame clones and leaves some out. Among about 170,000 clones listed, 91% were seen once. Sequencing was done on a sample of blood. The source of these receptors is a woman between 25 and 40 years old in good health. Both conserved end residues are trimmed from each CDR3.

J gene,V gene,CDR3 protein
TRBJ2-7,TRBV11-2,ASSERTSGRSYEQY
TRBJ2-2,TRBV24-1,ATSGTQNTGELF
TRBJ2-4,TRBV6-6,ASRPTGGTNIQY
TRBJ2-3,TRBV18,ASSPGTGGSDTQY
TRBJ1-2,TRBV7-9,ASSLVDYGYT
TRBJ2-1,TRBV28,ASSFGTTSYNEQF
TRBJ1-1,TRBV30,AWSRGGGNEAF
TRBJ1-5,TRBV28,ASSPPEYSNQPQH
TRBJ2-7,TRBV29-1,SVQGTYEQY
TRBJ1-1,TRBV6-2/TRBV6-3,ASSRRDVGSTEAF
TRBJ2-1,TRBV19,ASSVQGANEQF
TRBJ1-2,TRBV15,ATSRPIYGYT
TRBJ2-6,TRBV7-8,ASSFRLAGANVLT
TRBJ2-1,TRBV7-2,ASSLGLAGGNEQF
TRBJ2-7,TRBV6-2/TRBV6-3,ASSYRLAGATYEQY
TRBJ2-7,TRBV23-1,ASSQPSSYEQY
TRBJ1-2,TRBV18,ASSPGTDYGYT
TRBJ2-7,TRBV10-3,AISEASGAYEQY
TRBJ1-5,TRBV2,ASRGGTGVRSNQPQH
TRBJ2-7,TRBV5-1,ASSPPGQSYEQY
TRBJ2-1,TRBV27,ASSSDRAYNEQF
TRBJ2-1,TRBV6-5,ASSYSGASYNEQF
TRBJ2-3,TRBV6-4,ASSELEGTDTQY
TRBJ2-1,TRBV7-9,ASSLDRVPNEQF
TRBJ2-1,TRBV6-4,ASRTSGGDYNEQF
TRBJ1-2,TRBV18,ASSSTGDYGYT
TRBJ1-6,TRBV23-1,ASSQSETGGSPLH
TRBJ2-1,TRBV7-2,ASSYRAGGQF
TRBJ2-7,TRBV24-1,ATSDGQNPSYEQY
TRBJ1-6,TRBV7-2,ASSLRAANSPLH
TRBJ1-6,TRBV14,ASSFRDRATGSPLH
TRBJ2-7,TRBV5-1,ASSLGTINYEQY
TRBJ1-6,TRBV6-5,ASSYTGQGRSPLH
TRBJ1-1,TRBV11-2,ASSERFEAF
TRBJ2-7,TRBV6-6,ASSPLTSASYEQY
TRBJ1-1,TRBV14,ASSSRTGVNTEAF
TRBJ1-5,TRBV7-9,ASSLAGQNQPQH
TRBJ2-7,TRBV4-2,ASSQGDRGQNEQY
TRBJ1-5,TRBV6-5,ASSLDRGPDQPQH
TRBJ1-2,TRBV12-3/TRBV12-4,ASSLGTVNGYT
TRBJ1-2,TRBV21-1,ASSPGQTYYGYT
TRBJ2-7,TRBV30,AWSVGGTYEQY
TRBJ1-2,TRBV28,ASSPDGFYGYT
TRBJ2-7,TRBV19,ASSIGGSSYEQY
TRBJ2-1,TRBV9,ASSRTVPNNEQF
TRBJ2-6,TRBV9,ASSPWTGDTGANVLT
TRBJ2-1,TRBV12-3/TRBV12-4,ASSADRNEQF
TRBJ1-2,TRBV28,ASTRDRPNYGYT
TRBJ2-4,TRBV7-2,ASSLERRAKNIQY
TRBJ2-7,TRBV15,ATSRDGERVSYEQY
TRBJ2-3,TRBV5-1,ASSLIVLAGGTDTQY
TRBJ1-2,TRBV24-1,ATSDWRGGYT
TRBJ2-5,TRBV7-9,ASSPGLAGVETQY